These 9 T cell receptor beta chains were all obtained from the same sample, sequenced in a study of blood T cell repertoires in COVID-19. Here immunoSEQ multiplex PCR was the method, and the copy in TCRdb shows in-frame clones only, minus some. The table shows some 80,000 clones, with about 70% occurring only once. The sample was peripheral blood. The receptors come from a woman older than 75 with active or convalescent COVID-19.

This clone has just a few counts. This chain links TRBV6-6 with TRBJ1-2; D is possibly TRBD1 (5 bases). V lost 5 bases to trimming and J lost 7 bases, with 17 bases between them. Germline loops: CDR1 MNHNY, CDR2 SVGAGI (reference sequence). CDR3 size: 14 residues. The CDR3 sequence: CASSPGIGVGGYTF. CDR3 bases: TGTGCCAGCAGTCCAGGGATTGGGGTTGGTGGCTACACCTTC.

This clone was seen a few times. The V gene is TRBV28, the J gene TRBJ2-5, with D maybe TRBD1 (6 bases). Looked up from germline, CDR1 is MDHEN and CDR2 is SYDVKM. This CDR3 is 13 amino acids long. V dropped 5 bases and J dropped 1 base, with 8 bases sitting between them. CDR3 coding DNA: TGTGCCAGCAGTCCAGGGGCCCAAGAGACCCAGTACTTC. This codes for CASSPGAQETQYF.

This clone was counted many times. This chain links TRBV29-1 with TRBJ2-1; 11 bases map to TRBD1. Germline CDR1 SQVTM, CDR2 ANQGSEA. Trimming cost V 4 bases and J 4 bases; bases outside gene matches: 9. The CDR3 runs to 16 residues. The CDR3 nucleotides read TGCAGCGTTGTGGACCTGGGACAGGGGGGATACAATGAGCAGTTCTTC. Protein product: CSVVDLGQGGYNEQFF.

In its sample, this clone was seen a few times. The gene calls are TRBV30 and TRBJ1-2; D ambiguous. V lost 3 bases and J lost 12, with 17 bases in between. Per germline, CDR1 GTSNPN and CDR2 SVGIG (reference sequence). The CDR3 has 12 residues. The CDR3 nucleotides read TGTGCCTGGAGCGAAAATCCCGGTCATGACACCTTC. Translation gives CAWSENPGHDTF.

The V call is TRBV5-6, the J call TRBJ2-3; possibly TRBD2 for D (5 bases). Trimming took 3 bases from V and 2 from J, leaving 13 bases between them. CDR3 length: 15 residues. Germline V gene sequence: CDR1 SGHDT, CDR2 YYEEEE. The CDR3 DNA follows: TGTGCCAGCAGCTCCGCTAGCAGAAACACAGATACGCAGTATTTT. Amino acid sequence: CASSSASRNTDTQYF.

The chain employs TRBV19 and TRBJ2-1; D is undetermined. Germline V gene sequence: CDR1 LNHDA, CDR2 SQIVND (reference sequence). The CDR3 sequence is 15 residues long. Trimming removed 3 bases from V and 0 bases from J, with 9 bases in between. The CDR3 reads CASSILAASYNEQFF. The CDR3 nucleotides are TGTGCCAGTAGTATCTTAGCCGCCTCCTACAATGAGCAGTTCTTC.

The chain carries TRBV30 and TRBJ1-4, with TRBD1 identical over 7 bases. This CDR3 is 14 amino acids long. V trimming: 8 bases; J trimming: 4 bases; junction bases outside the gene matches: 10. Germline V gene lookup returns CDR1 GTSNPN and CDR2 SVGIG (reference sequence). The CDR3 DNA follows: TGTGCCGGTCAAAAGGGACAGTTTAATGAAAAACTGTTTTTT. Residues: CAGQKGQFNEKLFF. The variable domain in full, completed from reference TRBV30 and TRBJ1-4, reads SQTIHQWPATLVQPVGSPLSLECTVEGTSNPNLYWYRQAAGRGLQLLFYSVGIGQISSEVPQNLSASRPQDRQFILSSKKLLLSDSGFYLCAGQKGQFNEKLFFGSGTQLSVL.

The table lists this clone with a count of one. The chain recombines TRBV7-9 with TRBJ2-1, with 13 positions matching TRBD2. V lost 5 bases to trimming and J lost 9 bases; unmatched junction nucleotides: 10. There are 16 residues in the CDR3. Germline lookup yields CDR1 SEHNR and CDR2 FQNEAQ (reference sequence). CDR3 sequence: CASSPRLAGGHSEQFF. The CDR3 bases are TGTGCCAGCAGCCCTCGACTAGCGGGGGGTCACAGTGAGCAGTTCTTC.

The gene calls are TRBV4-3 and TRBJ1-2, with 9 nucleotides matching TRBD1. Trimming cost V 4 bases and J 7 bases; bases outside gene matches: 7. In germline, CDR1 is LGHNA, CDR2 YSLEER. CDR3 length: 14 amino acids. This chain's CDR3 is CASSLDLDRGGYTF. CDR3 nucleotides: TGCGCCAGCAGCCTCGACTTGGACAGGGGTGGCTACACCTTC.